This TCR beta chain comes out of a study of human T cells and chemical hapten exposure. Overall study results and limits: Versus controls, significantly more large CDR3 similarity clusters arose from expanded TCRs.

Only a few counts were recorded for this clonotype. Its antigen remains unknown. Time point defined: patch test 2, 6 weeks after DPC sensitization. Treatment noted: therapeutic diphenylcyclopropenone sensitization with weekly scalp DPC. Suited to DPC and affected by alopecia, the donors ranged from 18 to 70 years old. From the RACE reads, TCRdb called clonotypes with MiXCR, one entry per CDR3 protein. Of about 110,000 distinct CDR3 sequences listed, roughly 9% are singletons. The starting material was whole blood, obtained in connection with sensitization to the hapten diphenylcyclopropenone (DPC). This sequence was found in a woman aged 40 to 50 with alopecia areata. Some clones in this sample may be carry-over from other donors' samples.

CDR3 loop: CASSLGGVNNEQFF. CDR3 DNA sequence: TGTGCCAGCAGCTTAGGAGGCGTCAACAATGAGCAGTTCTTC. This chain uses TRBV11-2 with TRBJ2-1; D is unclear. The CDR3 is 14 amino acids. Germline V gene lookup returns CDR1 SGHAT and CDR2 FQNNGV. The V gene lost 1 base and the J gene lost 5 bases, with 9 bases spanning the gap.